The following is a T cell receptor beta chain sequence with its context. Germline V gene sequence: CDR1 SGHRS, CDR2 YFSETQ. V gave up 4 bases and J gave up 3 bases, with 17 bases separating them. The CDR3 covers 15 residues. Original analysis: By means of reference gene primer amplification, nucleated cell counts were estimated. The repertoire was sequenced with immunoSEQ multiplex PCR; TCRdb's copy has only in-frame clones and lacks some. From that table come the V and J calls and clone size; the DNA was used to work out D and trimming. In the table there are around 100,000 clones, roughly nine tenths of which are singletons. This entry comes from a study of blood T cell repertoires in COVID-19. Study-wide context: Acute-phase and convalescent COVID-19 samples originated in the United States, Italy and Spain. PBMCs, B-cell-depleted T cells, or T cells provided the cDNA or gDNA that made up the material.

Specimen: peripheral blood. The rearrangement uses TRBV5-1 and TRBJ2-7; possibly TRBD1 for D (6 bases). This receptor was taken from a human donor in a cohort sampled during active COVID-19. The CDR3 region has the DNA TGCGCCAGCAGCAACGCGGGCAGGGGCCGCTACGAGCAGTACTTC. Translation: CASSNAGRGRYEQYF.